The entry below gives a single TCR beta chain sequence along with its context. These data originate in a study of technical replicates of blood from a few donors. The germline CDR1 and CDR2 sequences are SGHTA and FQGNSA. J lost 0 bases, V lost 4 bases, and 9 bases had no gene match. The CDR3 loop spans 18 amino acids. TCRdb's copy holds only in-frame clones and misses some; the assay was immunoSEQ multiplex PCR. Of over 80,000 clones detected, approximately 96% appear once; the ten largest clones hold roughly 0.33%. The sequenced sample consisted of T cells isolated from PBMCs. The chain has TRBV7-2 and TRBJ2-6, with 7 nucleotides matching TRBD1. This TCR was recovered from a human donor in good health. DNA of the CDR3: TGTGCCAGCAGCTCGCCGGGACAGAAAGCCTCTGGGGCCAACGTCCTGACTTTC. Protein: CASSSPGQKASGANVLTF.